A selection of T cell receptor beta chains follows, all from one sample in a study of pediatric ulcerative colitis. TCRdb's copy holds only in-frame clones and misses some; the assay was immunoSEQ multiplex PCR. This sample has tens of thousands of clones, with 80% to 90% found just once. Sequenced: blood. The receptor source for this set is a boy younger than 18 who was a control in a study of pediatric ulcerative colitis. CDR3s include the opening cysteine and the closing phenylalanine or tryptophan. D genes are given only for firm matches. Part of the rows lack a size; the others show once, few, many or a class for expanded clones.

d_call j_call clone_size v_call cdr3_nt cdr3_aa
- TRBJ2-2 - TRBV6-5 TGTGCCAGCACGGACGGGAGTCAAACCGGGGAGCTGTTTTTT CASTDGSQTGELFF
- TRBJ1-2 few TRBV5-1 TGCGCCAGCAGCTTGGAAAGGCAGGGCTATGGCTACACCTTC CASSLERQGYGYTF
- TRBJ2-1 - TRBV18 TGTGCCAGCTCACCACCCTTAGGAGGAGAGCAGTTCTTC CASSPPLGGEQFF
TRBD2 TRBJ2-1 - TRBV10-3 TGTGCCATCAGTGACGCTAGCGGGAGTTCCAATGAGCAGTTCTTC CAISDASGSSNEQFF
- TRBJ2-1 once TRBV7-3 TGTGCCAGCAGCTTAGGGTTTCGGGACCTTCTACACAATGAGCAGTTCTTC CASSLGFRDLLHNEQFF
TRBD2 TRBJ2-3 - TRBV6-4 TGTGCCAGCAGTGACTCAAGCGGGGGGGCTTCAGATACGCAGTATTTT CASSDSSGGASDTQYF
TRBD2 TRBJ2-7 - TRBV7-9 TGTGCCAGCAGCTTGGGACTAGCGGACGAGCAGTACTTC CASSLGLADEQYF
- TRBJ2-3 - TRBV5-6 TGTGCCAGCAGCGCTACGCTAGCGAGGGATACGCAGTATTTT CASSATLARDTQYF
TRBD2 TRBJ2-1 - TRBV6-5 TGTGCCAGCAGTTACCGTCGACTAGCGGGAAATGAGCAGTTCTTC CASSYRRLAGNEQFF
- TRBJ2-7 - TRBV2 TGTGCCAGCAGTGAACGGACATTAGCACATTCTAGGACCTACGAGCAGTACTTC CASSERTLAHSRTYEQYF
- TRBJ2-7 - TRBV5-1 TGCGCCAGCAGCCTAAGGGACGGATTATACGAGCAGTACTTC CASSLRDGLYEQYF
- TRBJ1-3 - TRBV18 TGTGCCAGCTCACCAACTGAACCACAGGGAACTGGAAACACCATATATTTT CASSPTEPQGTGNTIYF
TRBD1 TRBJ2-5 - TRBV13 TGTGCCAGCAGCGCGTCCACCGGGACAGGTTTCCAAGAGACCCAGTACTTC CASSASTGTGFQETQYF
TRBD2 TRBJ2-2 - TRBV11-2 TGTGCCAGCAGTTTGACTAGCGGGGGTGACACCGGGGAGCTGTTTTTT CASSLTSGGDTGELFF